The 26 T cell receptor beta chains below all came from one sample that was sequenced in a study of T cell responses to AZD1222 COVID-19 vaccine. Generated by immunoSEQ multiplex PCR, the TCRdb table keeps only in-frame clones and is missing some. The repertoire holds 140,000 to 150,000 clones, with 85% to 95% as singletons. The sample was peripheral blood, taken on day 0 of AZD1222 vaccination. The receptors stem from an adult in good health.

The V call is TRBV7-3, the J call TRBJ1-1, with unresolved D. This CDR3 region has 13 residues. V lost 5 bases and J lost 1, with 8 bases in between. Germline loops: CDR1 SGHTA, CDR2 FQGTGA. CDR3 in DNA: TGTGCCAGCAGCACAACAGCGAACACTGAAGCTTTCTTT. Encoded protein: CASSTTANTEAFF.

The J gene is TRBJ2-5, the V gene TRBV18, with D hard to call. Trimming pared 3 bases from V and 3 bases from J, leaving 8 bases between. CDR1 and CDR2 from the germline V gene are KGHSH and LQKENI. This CDR3 has 13 amino acids. As DNA, the CDR3 is TGTGCCAGCTCACCCAACGGAAAAGAGACCCAGTACTTC. The encoded protein is CASSPNGKETQYF.

The genes are TRBV7-3 and TRBJ1-1; tentative D call: TRBD1 (6 bases). CDR3 size: 13 residues. V was clipped by 1 base and J by 4 bases, with 7 bases between them. Germline values: CDR1 SGHTA, CDR2 FQGTGA. The CDR3 DNA is TGTGCCAGCAGCTTAATGGACAGCACTGAAGCTTTCTTT. Protein: CASSLMDSTEAFF.

This sequence joins TRBV3-1 (or the pseudogene TRBV3-2) and TRBJ2-2, with 11 bases identical to TRBD2. Germline loops: CDR1 LGHDT, CDR2 YNNKEL (reference sequence). The CDR3 is 15 amino acids. Trimming cost V 4 bases and J 5 bases; bases outside gene matches: 3. DNA of the CDR3: TGTGCCAGCAGCCCACTAGCGGGAGTAACCGGGGAGCTGTTTTTT. Translating it yields CASSPLAGVTGELFF.

V usage is TRBV15 and J usage is TRBJ2-7, with 8 bases identical to TRBD1. The CDR3 has 16 amino acids. Germline V gives CDR1 LNHNV, CDR2 YYDKDF (reference sequence). Trimming cost V 0 bases and J 3 bases; bases outside gene matches: 7. CDR3 sequence reads: CATSRDGGTGHYEQYF. The CDR3 DNA reads as TGTGCCACCAGCAGAGATGGTGGGACAGGCCACTACGAGCAGTACTTC.

This chain uses TRBV6-5 with TRBJ1-5; 7 bases fit TRBD1. The CDR3 is 14 residues long. The germline gives CDR1 MNHEY, CDR2 SVGAGI. Losses at the gene ends were 4 bases for V and 1 base for J; bases not matched to a gene: 1. This CDR3 reads CASSWTGSNQPQHF. The CDR3, as DNA: TGTGCCAGCAGTTGGACAGGCAGCAATCAGCCCCAGCATTTT.

V gene TRBV11-2 combines with J gene TRBJ2-7; D may be TRBD1 or TRBD2 (6 bases each). The germline CDR1 and CDR2 sequences are SGHAT and FQNNGV. V gave up 1 base and J gave up 0 bases, with 13 bases separating them. This CDR3 has 16 residues. CDR3 bases: TGTGCCAGCAGCTTAGGTCGGGGGACATACTCCTACGAGCAGTACTTC. Translated, it gives CASSLGRGTYSYEQYF.

This chain joins TRBV5-1 and TRBJ1-6, with TRBD1 matching 7 bases. V shed 7 bases and J 5 bases; nucleotides not matched to a gene: 3. Germline V gene data show CDR1 as SGHRS and CDR2 as YFSETQ. The CDR3 sequence is 13 residues long. The CDR3 spells CASWDSDNSPLHF. CDR3 sequence (DNA): TGCGCCAGCTGGGACAGTGATAATTCACCCCTCCACTTT.

This rearrangement joins TRBV5-1 to TRBJ1-1, with D possibly TRBD1 on 5 matching bases. Trimming stripped 6 bases from V and 3 bases from J, with 18 bases between. CDR1 SGHRS and CDR2 YFSETQ come from the germline V gene. The CDR3 has 15 amino acids. The CDR3 loop reads CASMEGLVSDTEAFF. The CDR3 coding sequence is TGCGCCAGCATGGAGGGGTTGGTGAGTGACACTGAAGCTTTCTTT.

The chain has TRBV9 and TRBJ1-2; no clear D. Germline V gene sequence: CDR1 SGDLS, CDR2 YYNGEE. The CDR3 covers 14 residues. The V end was cut by 0 bases, the J end by 3 bases, with 9 bases between. In nucleotides, the CDR3 is TGTGCCAGCAGCGTAGCAGGTTGGGACTATGGCTACACCTTC. As protein: CASSVAGWDYGYTF.

The rearrangement joins TRBV11-2 to TRBJ1-1; TRBD1 is a possible D gene (6 bases). Germline V gives CDR1 SGHAT, CDR2 FQNNGV. Trimming took off 1 base at V and 5 bases at J, with 11 bases between the two ends. The CDR3 has 14 residues. The CDR3 DNA follows: TGTGCCAGCAGCTTAGGGTTAGGGGGGACTGAAGCTTTCTTT. Translating gives CASSLGLGGTEAFF.

The CDR3 spells CASSSFGRGPSANYGYTF. The CDR3 DNA reads as TGTGCCAGCAGCTCATTCGGCAGAGGGCCCAGTGCTAACTATGGCTACACCTTC. The chain employs TRBV11-2 and TRBJ1-2, with D unclear. The CDR3 contains 18 residues. The germline gives CDR1 SGHAT, CDR2 FQNNGV. With 4 bases removed from V and 0 bases from J, the gap between germline ends came to 21 bases.

The chain joins TRBV5-1 to TRBJ1-5; maybe TRBD1 (6 bases). In germline, CDR1 is SGHRS, CDR2 YFSETQ. The CDR3 contains 14 residues. The V and J ends lost 4 bases and 7 bases respectively, with 15 bases between them. The DNA for the CDR3 is TGCGCCAGCAGCCTGGGGGGGGCAGGACAGCCCCAGCATTTT. Translated: CASSLGGAGQPQHF.

The rearrangement uses TRBV12-3 or TRBV12-4 and TRBJ1-1; tentative D call: TRBD1 (5 bases). The CDR3 has 13 amino acids. Trimming stripped 7 bases from V and 5 bases from J, with 14 bases between. The chain's CDR3 is CASNSQGGTEAFF. The CDR3 coding sequence is TGTGCCAGCAATAGTCAGGGAGGGACTGAAGCTTTCTTT.

The chain has TRBV9 and TRBJ2-3; the D gene is possibly TRBD1 (6 bases). V was trimmed by 2 bases and J by 1 base, leaving 11 bases between them. Germline V gene data show CDR1 as SGDLS and CDR2 as YYNGEE. This CDR3 is 15 amino acids long. DNA of the CDR3: TGTGCCAGCAGCGTCTGGGGGCAGGGCACAGATACGCAGTATTTT. Amino acid sequence: CASSVWGQGTDTQYF.

The chain links TRBV9 to TRBJ1-1; no clear D. CDR3 length equals 13 residues. The ends were cut back, 1 base at V and 2 bases at J, with 6 bases in the middle. CDR1 SGDLS and CDR2 YYNGEE come from the germline V gene. The CDR3 bases are TGTGCCAGCAGCGTATCATTTAACACTGAAGCTTTCTTT. This encodes CASSVSFNTEAFF.

The chain couples TRBV24-1 to TRBJ2-3; tentatively, D is TRBD2 (7 bases). Looked up from germline, CDR1 is KGHDR and CDR2 is SFDVKD. The CDR3 has 15 residues. Trimming took 6 bases from V and 0 from J, leaving 12 bases between them. The CDR3 spells CATSSAGASTDTQYF. In nucleotides, the CDR3 is TGTGCCACCAGTTCGGCGGGGGCAAGCACAGATACGCAGTATTTT.

The chain combines TRBV18 with TRBJ1-3, with a weak D call TRBD1 (5 bases). Germline V gene lookup returns CDR1 KGHSH and CDR2 LQKENI. Deletions cut 6 bases from V and 4 bases from J, with 16 bases between. The length of the CDR3 is 15 residues. The CDR3 nucleotides are TGTGCCAGCTCGCCGGGGACGCTGGGAGGAAACACCATATATTTT. As protein: CASSPGTLGGNTIYF.

The CDR3 nucleotides are TGTGCCAGCAGTTACGGTCTGGCGGGAGATACGCAGTATTTT. Amino acid sequence: CASSYGLAGDTQYF. The chain joins TRBV6-2 or TRBV6-3 to TRBJ2-3; TRBD2 might be the D (5 bases). Per germline, CDR1 MNHEY and CDR2 SVGEGT. The CDR3 is 14 residues long. V was shortened by 2 bases and J by 5 bases, with 11 bases between the two germline ends.

The chain carries TRBV6-6 and TRBJ2-7; no definite D call. V was shortened by 6 bases and J by 5 bases, with 11 bases between the two germline ends. This CDR3 contains 12 residues. Germline CDR1 is MNHNY and CDR2 is SVGAGI (reference sequence). In nucleotides, the CDR3 is TGTGCCAGCAGCCGCCCCCGGAACGAGCAGTACTTC. The encoded protein is CASSRPRNEQYF.

This clone has a single count. This chain links TRBV19 with TRBJ2-7, with 7 bases that match TRBD2. Trimming at V came to 8 bases and at J to 0 bases, leaving 7 bases not matched to a gene. The CDR3 length is 14 residues. Per germline, CDR1 LNHDA and CDR2 SQIVND (reference sequence). CDR3 in amino acids: CASSLAEASYEQYF. The CDR3 DNA is TGTGCCAGTTCTCTAGCGGAGGCCTCCTACGAGCAGTACTTC.

The V gene is TRBV5-1, the J gene TRBJ1-1, with unresolved D. The V gene's germline CDR1 is SGHRS and CDR2 YFSETQ. V lost 4 bases, J lost 7 bases, and 8 bases lay in between. There are 11 residues in the CDR3. DNA for the CDR3: TGCGCCAGCAGCCGGGATAATGAAGCTTTCTTT. Its translation is CASSRDNEAFF.

This chain uses TRBV11-2 with TRBJ2-7; possibly TRBD1 for D (6 bases). V shed 1 base and J shed 3 bases, with 16 bases lying between them. The germline V gene has CDR1 SGHAT and CDR2 FQNNGV. This CDR3 has 16 amino acids. In nucleotides, the CDR3 is TGTGCCAGCAGCTTAGGCTCAGGGGAGAGGGGCTACGAGCAGTACTTC. This encodes CASSLGSGERGYEQYF.

This clone was counted a few times. The chain has TRBV5-1 and TRBJ2-2; 8 nucleotides align to TRBD1. V shed 2 bases, J shed 4 bases, and the junction held 7 bases outside the gene matches. This CDR3 spans 16 amino acids. Germline-derived CDR1 and CDR2 are SGHRS and YFSETQ. This chain's CDR3 is CASSLPQGAGTGELFF. The DNA for the CDR3 is TGCGCCAGCAGCTTACCTCAGGGGGCCGGCACCGGGGAGCTGTTTTTT.

This chain links TRBV6-1 with TRBJ2-7; TRBD1 aligns across 7 bases. CDR1 is MNHNS, CDR2 SASEGT, per germline. With V trimmed by 2 bases and J by 1 base, 2 bases remained unmatched. The CDR3 consists of 14 residues. The CDR3 sequence is CASSEKGQSYEQYF. CDR3 nucleotide sequence: TGTGCCAGCAGTGAAAAGGGACAGTCCTACGAGCAGTACTTC.

In its sample, this clone was seen once. The rearrangement uses TRBV5-6 and TRBJ1-2, with D possibly being TRBD1 (5 bases). V was pared by 4 bases and J by 4 bases, with 11 bases between. Germline CDR1 reads SGHDT; CDR2 reads YYEEEE. The CDR3 totals 13 residues. This chain's CDR3 is CASSRDWGYGYTF. The CDR3 DNA follows: TGTGCCAGCAGCCGGGACTGGGGCTATGGCTACACCTTC.